This T cell receptor (beta chain) emerged from a study of vaccination effects on CD4 cells after COVID-19 (dated by TCRdb to between 2021 and 2024). Background on the whole study: The ViraFEST assay stimulated PBMC with viral peptide pools and then used TCR sequencing to identify antigen-specific CD4+ T cell clonotypes by expansion. Participants received two doses of either the BNT162b2 or the mRNA-1273 mRNA SARS-CoV-2 vaccine. Pre-vaccine samples from a couple of convalescent patients were drawn 16 days and one week before the first dose, 142 and 148 days after COVID-19 diagnosis. Some 2.2 million PBMC per well were cultured in IMDM with about 4.5% human AB serum, roughly 10 IU/ml IL-2 and gentamicin, plus 10 ug/ml peptides. In both COVID-19 convalescent patients and infection-naive vaccine recipients, the study compared SARS-CoV-2 spike-specific CD4+ TCR repertoires from before mRNA vaccination with those from after it. A total of 10 COVID-19 convalescent patients and several SARS-CoV-2-naive healthy vaccine recipients were included in the full study. Cultures from other donors in the study were sequenced using the Oncomine TCR Beta short-read assay on an Illumina iSeq 100.

Libraries were built with the immunoSEQ multiplex PCR assay. DNA from the cultured, isolated CD4+ T cells was subjected to TCR beta CDR3 sequencing. Turning to the authors' computational methods: Non-productive TCR sequences were removed and reads were trimmed to the CDR3 region, keeping CDR3s of at least 7 amino acids. Antigen-specific clonotypes were identified with the MANAFEST web app by comparing expansion in peptide wells against reference cultures. For clones to be considered positive, expansion at FDR<0.05 versus reference and all other wells, an odds ratio above 5, and a frequency above 0.1% in two replicate wells were required. Clonotypes significantly expanded in SARS-CoV-2 spike wells and in at least one common cold coronavirus spike condition were defined as cross-reactive. Levenshtein distance calculated with the stringdist R package was used to assess CDR3 similarity, and unrooted trees were constructed with ape in R 3.6.1. What TCRdb holds here is the immuneACCESS table cut down to in-frame rearrangements. Part of the clones is not present; checked against another copy, under half of the missing clones reflect an unresolved V gene, and the others are unexplained. That table is the source of V, J and clone size, and D and trimming were worked out from the DNA. The sample yields approximately 45,000 clones; about 76% were counted once. The biggest ten clones account for 12% of the sample.

The CDR3 spans 18 residues, from the cysteine through the phenylalanine. Only the CDR3 DNA stays, 54 bases, in frame from base 1. For CDR1 and CDR2, the germline V gene lists KGHDR and SFDVKD. Trimmed from V: 6 bases; trimmed from J: 0 bases; junction bases lacking a gene match: 13. Notes on this clone: Its antigen target is currently unknown. No clone much larger than this one lies a single base away; base qualities are absent.

Results the study describes overall, beyond this receptor: For convalescent patients, new clones induced by the vaccine made up most of the post-vaccine spike-reactive repertoire, and these new clones were largely distinct from the clones induced by infection. Both infection-induced and vaccine-induced clones contracted markedly at late post-vaccination timepoints, which is consistent with waning T cell responses. Only a small number of convalescent patients were included, and no early post-infection timepoints were available, which limited the study.

After around 11 days of culture, CD4+ T cells were isolated with the EasySep CD4+ T cell isolation kit. PCR-confirmed SARS-CoV-2 infection had occurred in convalescent patients between March and December 2020, before the Alpha, Beta and Delta variants emerged in the United States. Half of the culture medium was replaced with fresh IL-2-containing medium on days 3 and 7. Unless noted otherwise, every peptide stimulation condition was grown in triplicate wells. Using Ficoll-Paque Plus gradient centrifugation, PBMC were separated from whole blood and then either used fresh or cryopreserved at -140C. The QIAamp micro DNA kit was used to extract genomic DNA from the cultured CD4+ T cells.

This receptor was identified in a human donor who had a prior SARS-CoV-2 infection. The sample in question was CD4+ T cells from PBMCs cultured without peptide, obtained before COVID-19 vaccination. The V and J segments used are TRBV24-1 and TRBJ2-1, with 7 middle bases fitting TRBD1. The DNA sequence is as follows: TGTGCCACCAGTCACGGCCTCACTTCAGGGGGCTCCTACAATGAGCAGTTCTTC. Its protein reads: CATSHGLTSGGSYNEQFF.